This is a list of T cell receptor beta chains from one sample in a study of T cell responses to AZD1222 COVID-19 vaccine. Using immunoSEQ multiplex PCR, the repertoire was profiled, and TCRdb retains in-frame clones only, with some absent. The data contain 100,000 to 150,000 clones, about 88% of them seen just once; the ten biggest clones take up approximately 8%. The sequencing here drew on peripheral blood, taken on day 0 of AZD1222 vaccination. The receptors originated from an adult in good health. CDR3s include the opening cysteine and the closing phenylalanine or tryptophan. A D gene is named only where the DNA matches it firmly. A clone size is listed for some rows: how often the clone was seen (once, few, many), or a class if it is expanded.

CDR3 protein	CDR3 DNA	clone size	V gene	J gene	D gene
CSVGGGLGDTQYF	TGCAGCGTTGGGGGGGGCCTGGGAGATACGCAGTATTTT	NA	TRBV29-1	TRBJ2-3	NA
CASSYRTGQSPLHF	TGTGCCAGCAGTTACCGCACGGGGCAATCACCCCTCCACTTT	NA	TRBV6-5	TRBJ1-6	NA
CAWGDGGGNQPQHF	TGTGCCTGGGGGGACGGGGGAGGCAATCAGCCCCAGCATTTT	NA	TRBV30	TRBJ1-5	NA
CASSPRGTGLDQPQHF	TGTGCCAGCTCACCACGAGGGACCGGTTTAGATCAGCCCCAGCATTTT	NA	TRBV18	TRBJ1-5	NA
CASSESTDTQYF	TGTGCCAGCTCAGAGAGCACAGATACGCAGTATTTT	NA	TRBV18	TRBJ2-3	NA
CASSPAGELFF	TGTGCCAGCAGCCCTGCCGGGGAGCTGTTTTTT	NA	TRBV7-8	TRBJ2-2	NA
CATSDIGGGAYSFSYNEQFF	TGTGCCACCAGTGATATCGGAGGGGGGGCATATAGTTTCTCCTACAATGAGCAGTTCTTC	NA	TRBV24-1	TRBJ2-1	NA
CASSPLRNQPQHF	TGTGCCAGCTCACCACTACGCAATCAGCCCCAGCATTTT	NA	TRBV18	TRBJ1-5	NA
CASSEASGYTGELFF	TGTGCCAGCAGTGAAGCTTCTGGTTACACCGGGGAGCTGTTTTTT	few	TRBV2	TRBJ2-2	NA
CASSLQRGRTDTQYF	TGTGCCAGCAGCTTGCAGCGGGGACGCACAGATACGCAGTATTTT	NA	TRBV7-8	TRBJ2-3	TRBD2
CASSRPGTASREQYF	TGTGCCAGCAGCAGACCCGGGACAGCCTCCAGAGAGCAGTACTTC	NA	TRBV6-5	TRBJ2-7	TRBD1
CAWGLSGEQYF	TGTGCCTGGGGTTTAAGTGGCGAGCAGTACTTC	once	TRBV30	TRBJ2-7	NA
CASRANGYEQYF	TGTGCCAGCAGGGCTAACGGATACGAGCAGTACTTC	NA	TRBV2	TRBJ2-7	NA
CASSQGVAGGQDTQYF	TGTGCCAGCAGCCAAGGGGTAGCGGGGGGACAAGATACGCAGTATTTT	NA	TRBV3-1/TRBV3-2	TRBJ2-3	TRBD2
CASSLGGLQETQYF	TGTGCCAGCAGCTTGGGCGGGCTCCAAGAGACCCAGTACTTC	few	TRBV7-2	TRBJ2-5	NA
CAETSGTTQETQYF	TGTGCCGAAACCTCCGGGACTACCCAAGAGACCCAGTACTTC	NA	TRBV5-4	TRBJ2-5	TRBD2
CADQEGLGYTEAFF	TGTGCCGACCAGGAGGGACTCGGGTACACTGAAGCTTTCTTT	NA	TRBV6-5	TRBJ1-1	NA
CASSLGTGANEQYF	TGCGCCAGCAGCTTGGGGACGGGGGCCAACGAGCAGTACTTC	few	TRBV5-1	TRBJ2-7	NA
CASSSGHPSTEAFF	TGCGCCAGCAGCTCGGGACACCCGAGTACTGAAGCTTTCTTT	NA	TRBV5-1	TRBJ1-1	NA
CASSLGAGSYTDTQYF	TGTGCCAGCAGCTTGGGCGCTGGCTCGTACACAGATACGCAGTATTTT	NA	TRBV5-4	TRBJ2-3	NA
CASSPATSTEQYF	TGTGCCAGCTCACCGGCGACTAGCACCGAGCAGTACTTC	NA	TRBV18	TRBJ2-7	TRBD2
CASSFRLGYEQYF	TGTGCCAGCAGCTTTAGGCTAGGCTACGAGCAGTACTTC	NA	TRBV11-2	TRBJ2-7	NA
CASSLSGIGDSPLHF	TGTGCCAGCAGCCTCTCCGGAATAGGAGATTCACCCCTCCACTTT	NA	TRBV27	TRBJ1-6	NA
CASSLTATDTQYF	TGTGCCAGCAGCTTAACAGCAACAGATACGCAGTATTTT	NA	TRBV7-9	TRBJ2-3	NA
CASSLVEGRYNEQFF	TGTGCCAGCAGCTTAGTTGAGGGCCGCTACAATGAGCAGTTCTTC	NA	TRBV7-2	TRBJ2-1	NA
CASSFPGVGPTGELFF	TGTGCCAGCAGCTTCCCCGGGGTGGGTCCCACCGGGGAGCTGTTTTTT	NA	TRBV14	TRBJ2-2	NA
CASSPGQGGGGYTF	TGTGCCAGCAGCCCTGGACAGGGAGGAGGTGGCTACACCTTC	NA	TRBV7-2	TRBJ1-2	TRBD1
CASSLDRHTGELFF	TGCGCCAGCAGCTTGGATCGACACACCGGGGAGCTGTTTTTT	NA	TRBV5-1	TRBJ2-2	NA
CASRGQSYEQYF	TGTGCCAGCAGGGGACAGTCCTACGAGCAGTACTTC	few	TRBV11-2	TRBJ2-7	TRBD1
CASSQDLASLIYEQYF	TGTGCCAGCAGCCAAGATCTCGCTAGCCTGATATACGAGCAGTACTTC	NA	TRBV4-2	TRBJ2-7	NA
CASSQMTNTNTEAFF	TGTGCCAGCAGCCAAATGACCAACACGAACACTGAAGCTTTCTTT	once	TRBV7-6	TRBJ1-1	NA
CASSLSRQSETQYF	TGTGCCAGCAGTTTATCGCGGCAGTCAGAGACCCAGTACTTC	NA	TRBV27	TRBJ2-5	NA
CASSDSPVTNTEAFF	TGTGCCAGCAGTGACTCTCCAGTTACGAACACTGAAGCTTTCTTT	NA	TRBV2	TRBJ1-1	NA
CASSFQGYTF	TGTGCCAGCAGTTTCCAAGGCTACACCTTC	few	TRBV28	TRBJ1-2	NA
CASSPSSYEQYF	TGTGCCAGCAGCCCCAGCTCCTACGAGCAGTACTTC	NA	TRBV3-1/TRBV3-2	TRBJ2-7	NA
CASSERGAYSNQPQHF	TGTGCCAGCAGTGAACGGGGGGCTTATAGCAATCAGCCCCAGCATTTT	NA	TRBV6-1	TRBJ1-5	NA
CASFTGYTGELFF	TGTGCCAGTTTTACAGGATACACCGGGGAGCTGTTTTTT	NA	TRBV12-3/TRBV12-4	TRBJ2-2	NA
CASSQARDLYQFF	TGTGCCAGCAGCCAAGCCCGCGACTTATATCAGTTCTTC	NA	TRBV3-1/TRBV3-2	TRBJ2-1	NA
CASRIAGVNEQFF	TGTGCCAGCAGGATAGCGGGAGTGAATGAGCAGTTCTTC	NA	TRBV6-6	TRBJ2-1	TRBD2
CASSQDVSGSTYEQYF	TGCGCCAGCAGCCAAGACGTTAGCGGGAGCACCTACGAGCAGTACTTC	few	TRBV4-3	TRBJ2-7	TRBD2
CASRKLDRARGYTF	TGTGCCAGCAGAAAACTTGACAGGGCGAGGGGCTACACCTTC	NA	TRBV11-1	TRBJ1-2	TRBD1
CASSFTGVLGQPQHF	TGCGCCAGCAGCTTTACAGGGGTCTTAGGGCAGCCCCAGCATTTT	NA	TRBV5-1	TRBJ1-5	TRBD1
CASSLGTGSQETQYF	TGTGCCAGCAGCTTGGGGACAGGGTCCCAAGAGACCCAGTACTTC	NA	TRBV11-3	TRBJ2-5	TRBD1
CASSMRDIGQPQHF	TGTGCCAGTAGTATGCGGGACATAGGGCAGCCCCAGCATTTT	NA	TRBV19	TRBJ1-5	NA
CASSSGRQETQYF	TGTGCCAGCAGTAGCGGGAGGCAAGAGACCCAGTACTTC	NA	TRBV6-5	TRBJ2-5	TRBD2
CASSETGRGQPQHF	TGTGCCAGCAGTGAAACAGGGCGGGGTCAGCCCCAGCATTTT	NA	TRBV6-1	TRBJ1-5	NA
CSVGMDRGQYF	TGCAGCGTTGGTATGGACCGGGGGCAGTACTTC	NA	TRBV29-1	TRBJ2-7	NA
CASSLVGGRSHGYTF	TGCGCCAGCAGCTTGGTAGGGGGTAGGTCTCATGGCTACACCTTC	NA	TRBV5-1	TRBJ1-2	NA
CASSQVDRLNYGYTF	TGCGCCAGCAGCCAAGTGGACCGATTAAACTATGGCTACACCTTC	NA	TRBV4-3	TRBJ1-2	NA
CASSGTSGGSYNEQFF	TGTGCCAGCAGTGGGACTAGCGGGGGATCCTACAATGAGCAGTTCTTC	NA	TRBV2	TRBJ2-1	TRBD2
CASSSQTDNIEQFF	TGTGCCAGCAGCTCCCAGACAGATAACATTGAGCAGTTCTTC	NA	TRBV11-2	TRBJ2-1	NA
CASSTSGNTIYF	TGTGCCAGCAGTACCTCTGGAAACACCATATATTTT	NA	TRBV6-5	TRBJ1-3	NA
CASSSTGNSGNTIYF	TGCGCCAGCAGCTCTACAGGGAACTCTGGAAACACCATATATTTT	NA	TRBV5-1	TRBJ1-3	NA